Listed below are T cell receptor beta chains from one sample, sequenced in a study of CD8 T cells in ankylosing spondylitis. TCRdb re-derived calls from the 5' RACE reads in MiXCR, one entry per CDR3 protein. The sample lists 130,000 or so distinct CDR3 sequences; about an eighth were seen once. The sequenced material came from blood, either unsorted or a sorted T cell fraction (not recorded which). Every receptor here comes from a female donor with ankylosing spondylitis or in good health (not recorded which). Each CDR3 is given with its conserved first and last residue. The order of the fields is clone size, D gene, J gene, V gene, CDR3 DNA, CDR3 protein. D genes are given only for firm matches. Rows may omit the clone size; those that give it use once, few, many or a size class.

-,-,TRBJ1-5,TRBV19,TGTGCCAGTAGTCCCCAGGCGGGGGATCAGCCCCAGCATTTT,CASSPQAGDQPQHF
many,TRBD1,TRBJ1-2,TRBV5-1,TGCGCCAGCAGCTTGGGTAACAGGGGCCTCAACTATGGCTACACCTTC,CASSLGNRGLNYGYTF
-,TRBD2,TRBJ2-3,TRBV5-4,TGTGCCAGCAGCTCGGGGACTAGATCGGGAGATACGCAGTATTTT,CASSSGTRSGDTQYF
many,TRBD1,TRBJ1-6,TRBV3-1,TGTGCCAGCAGCCATGGACAGGGCGGGAGTTTTTTGACCCTCCACTTT,CASSHGQGGSFLTLHF
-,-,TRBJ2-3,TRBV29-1,TGTAGCGTTTCGGGCGTTCTGGGGAATACGCAGTATTTT,CSVSGVLGNTQYF
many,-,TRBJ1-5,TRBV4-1,TGCGCCAGCAGCCAAGAACAGGTTTATCAGCCCCAGCATTTT,CASSQEQVYQPQHF
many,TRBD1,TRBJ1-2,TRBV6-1,TGTGCCAGCAGTGATGGGACAGGGAACTATGGCTACACCTTC,CASSDGTGNYGYTF
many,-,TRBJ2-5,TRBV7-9,TGTGCGTTACAGGGACAAGAGACCCAGTACTTC,CALQGQETQYF
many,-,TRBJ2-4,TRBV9,TGTGCCAGCAGCGTAGGACTACCGGGGAACATTCAGTACTTC,CASSVGLPGNIQYF
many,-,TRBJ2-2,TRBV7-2,TGTGCCAGCAGCCTCCTAGGGGAGCTGTTTTTT,CASSLLGELFF
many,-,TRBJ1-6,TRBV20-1,TGCAGTGCTAGAGATTATAAGGGGAGGGATTCACCCCTCCACTTT,CSARDYKGRDSPLHF
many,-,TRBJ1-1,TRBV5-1,TGCGCCAGCAGCTTGGGGAACAGCGGGATGAACACTGAAGCTTTCTTT,CASSLGNSGMNTEAFF
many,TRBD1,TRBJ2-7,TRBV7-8,TGTGCCAGCAGGCTATTTGGGACAGTCTCCTACGAGCAGTACTTC,CASRLFGTVSYEQYF
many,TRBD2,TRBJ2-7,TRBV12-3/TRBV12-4,TGTGCCAGCAGGGAAACTAGCGCTTCCTACGAGCAGTACTTC,CASRETSASYEQYF
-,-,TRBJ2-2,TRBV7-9,TGTGCCAGCAGCTTTTCTCGAGGTCAGTCCGGGGAGCTGTTTTTT,CASSFSRGQSGELFF
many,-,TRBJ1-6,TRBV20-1,TGCAGTGCCATCCAAGGAGATTCACCCCTCCACTTT,CSAIQGDSPLHF
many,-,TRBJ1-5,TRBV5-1,TGCGCCAGCAGCTTGGGGCCTCAGGGTAATCAGCCCCAGCATTTT,CASSLGPQGNQPQHF
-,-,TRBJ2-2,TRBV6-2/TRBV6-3,TGTGCCAGCAGTTACTCTGGGCAGTCCGGGGAGCTGTTTTTT,CASSYSGQSGELFF
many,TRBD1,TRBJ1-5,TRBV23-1,TGCGCCAGCAGTCAATCGAGGGGGCAGTCGGGCAATCAGCCCCAGCATTTT,CASSQSRGQSGNQPQHF
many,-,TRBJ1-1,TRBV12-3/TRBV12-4,TGTGCCAGCAGTTTCGGGGCTGAAGCTTTCTTT,CASSFGAEAFF
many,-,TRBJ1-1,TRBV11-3,TGTGCCAGCAGCTTCCTCCCGAACACTGAAGCTTTCTTT,CASSFLPNTEAFF
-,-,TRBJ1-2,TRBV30,TGTGCCTGGAGTCTGACCGGGGATGGCTACACCTTC,CAWSLTGDGYTF
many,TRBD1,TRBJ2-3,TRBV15,TGTGCCACCAGCAGAGATCTTAGGGGACAGGGTCTCAGTAGCACAGATACGCAGTATTTT,CATSRDLRGQGLSSTDTQYF
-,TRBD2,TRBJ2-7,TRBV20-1,TGCAGTGCTCCAACAGCGGGAGGGTACGAGCAGTACTTC,CSAPTAGGYEQYF
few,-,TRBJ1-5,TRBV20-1,TGCAGTACCCGTGGCAGGGGCAATCAGCCCCAGCATTTT,CSTRGRGNQPQHF
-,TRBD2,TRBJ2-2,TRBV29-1,TGCAGCGTTGCCCGGACTAGCGGGGGCACGAACACCGGGGAGCTGTTTTTT,CSVARTSGGTNTGELFF
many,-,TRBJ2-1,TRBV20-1,TGCAGTGCGCCGAGCGGGCATGTGCATTTCTTC,CSAPSGHVHFF
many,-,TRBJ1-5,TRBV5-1,TGCGCCAGCAGCTTTGGGGGCTCGAATCAGCCCCAGCATTTT,CASSFGGSNQPQHF
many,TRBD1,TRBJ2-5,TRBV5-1,TGCGCCAGCAGACAAAATTCCGGGACAGAACAAGAGACCCAGTACTTC,CASRQNSGTEQETQYF